Shown below are 26 T cell receptor beta chains from a single sample sequenced in a study of identical twins. MiXCR, applied by TCRdb to the 5' RACE reads, yields one record per CDR3 protein. The sample lists a few hundred thousand distinct CDR3 sequences; less than 25% were seen once. This sample also belongs to another study, concerning T cells expressing NK-cell markers.

The sequencing sample was made of CD4+ T cells sorted from blood. These receptors were collected from a woman aged 18-29 years in good health.

This clonotype was detected a few times. The chain recombines TRBV11-3 with TRBJ2-7; no definite D call. The CDR3 sequence is 14 residues long. Trimming left V 0 bases short and J 4 bases short, with 10 bases between. Germline loops: CDR1 SGHNT, CDR2 YENEEA. The DNA of the CDR3 is TGTGCCAGCAGCTTAGATCCGACACAATACGAGCAGTACTTC. Translation: CASSLDPTQYEQYF.

The V and J genes are TRBV5-1 and TRBJ1-2; the D is unclear. CDR1 and CDR2 (germline): SGHRS, YFSETQ. Trimming took off 4 bases at V and 4 bases at J, with 14 bases between the two ends. The CDR3 sequence is 14 residues long. The CDR3 region has the DNA TGCGCCAGCAGCCTGTCGACGTATACCTATGGCTACACCTTC. Translated, it gives CASSLSTYTYGYTF.

The chain employs TRBV20-1 and TRBJ2-3; 11 positions match TRBD2. V lost 5 bases to trimming and J lost 1 base; unmatched junction nucleotides: 2. The CDR3 sequence is 14 residues long. Germline V gives CDR1 DFQATT, CDR2 SNEGSKA (reference sequence). The CDR3 bases are TGCAGTGCTTCACTAGCGGGGGGCACAGATACGCAGTATTTT. It encodes CSASLAGGTDTQYF.

This clonotype has more than one count but fewer than ten. This chain connects TRBV5-5 to TRBJ2-1; 8 positions agree with TRBD2. V shed 6 bases and J 7 bases; nucleotides not matched to a gene: 12. Germline V gene sequence: CDR1 SGHKS, CDR2 YYEKEE (reference sequence). The CDR3 is 15 residues long. CDR3 region: CASTGLSGIRNEQFF. The CDR3 DNA sequence: TGTGCCAGCACCGGCCTTAGCGGGATAAGGAATGAGCAGTTCTTC.

This rearrangement joins TRBV5-1 to TRBJ2-1; 10 bases fit TRBD2. With V trimmed by 2 bases and J by 8 bases, 7 bases remained unmatched. Per the germline V gene, CDR1 is SGHRS and CDR2 is YFSETQ. The CDR3 has 15 residues. The CDR3 protein is CASSFSASGRYEQFF. The CDR3 DNA reads as TGCGCCAGCAGCTTTTCGGCTAGCGGGAGATATGAGCAGTTCTTC.

The chain is built from TRBV7-9 and TRBJ1-5; 9 bases are shared with TRBD1. The CDR3 runs 15 residues. J lost 4 bases, V lost 4 bases, and 5 bases had no gene match. CDR1 and CDR2 from the germline V gene are SEHNR and FQNEAQ (reference sequence). CDR3 sequence: CASSSTGQGNQPQHF. CDR3 in DNA: TGTGCCAGCAGCTCCACCGGACAGGGGAATCAGCCCCAGCATTTT.

In this sample, this clonotype turned up a few times. The chain links TRBV24-1 to TRBJ2-7, with D tentatively TRBD1 or TRBD2 (5 bases each). V was pared by 3 bases and J by 7 bases, with 12 bases between. Germline CDR1 is KGHDR and CDR2 is SFDVKD. The CDR3 runs 13 residues. CDR3 DNA: TGTGCCACCAGTGATGGGACGTTGGGGGAGCAGTACTTC. Its protein product is CATSDGTLGEQYF.

This clonotype has just a few counts. This chain joins TRBV6-5 and TRBJ1-1; tentative D call: TRBD1 (5 bases). Germline V gives CDR1 MNHEY, CDR2 SVGAGI. The germline V and J ends were trimmed by 0 bases and 10 bases, with 18 bases remaining between them. The CDR3 is 15 residues long. The CDR3 coding sequence is TGTGCCAGCAGTTACTCTTTGGGGGGTCGAAGAAGAGCTTTCTTT. Its translation is CASSYSLGGRRRAFF.

The chain recombines TRBV6-1 with TRBJ1-2, with D possibly being TRBD1 (6 bases). Germline assignment: CDR1 MNHNS and CDR2 SASEGT. This CDR3 has 14 residues. The V and J ends lost 6 bases and 2 bases respectively, with 13 bases between them. For the CDR3, the DNA is TGTGCCAGCAGAACAGGGCCCCCCAACTATGGCTACACCTTC. Amino acids: CASRTGPPNYGYTF.

The gene calls are TRBV6-6 and TRBJ1-5; TRBD1 is a possible D gene (5 bases). The V and J ends lost 8 bases and 4 bases respectively, with 12 bases between them. CDR1 is MNHNY and CDR2 is SVGAGI in the germline V gene (reference sequence). The CDR3 length is 13 residues. The CDR3 is CASAGAWNQPQHF. In nucleotides, the CDR3 is TGTGCCAGCGCCGGGGCTTGGAATCAGCCCCAGCATTTT.

The gene calls are TRBV20-1 and TRBJ2-1; the D gene is possibly TRBD2 (6 bases). Deletions cut 6 bases from V and 1 base from J, with 16 bases between. Germline lookup yields CDR1 DFQATT and CDR2 SNEGSKA (reference sequence). This CDR3 has 15 residues. CDR3 sequence: CSASLADPSYNEQFF. DNA for the CDR3: TGCAGTGCATCTTTAGCGGATCCGTCCTACAATGAGCAGTTCTTC.

A few counts support this clonotype. V usage is TRBV5-1 and J usage is TRBJ2-3; D is unresolved. CDR3 length: 13 amino acids. CDR1 is SGHRS, CDR2 YFSETQ, per germline. Trimming left V 4 bases short and J 6 bases short, with 12 bases between. The DNA for the CDR3 is TGCGCCAGCAGCCCTAGTTTCTTGGATACGCAGTATTTT. Translated: CASSPSFLDTQYF.

This clonotype appeared a few times. The chain couples TRBV4-2 to TRBJ2-3, with D possibly matching TRBD2 (6 bases). The CDR3 consists of 15 residues. CDR1 LGHNA and CDR2 YNFKEQ come from the germline V gene. Trimming left V 1 base short and J 2 bases short, with 10 bases between. CDR3 in amino acids: CASSQGGLHTDTQYF. CDR3 DNA sequence: TGTGCCAGCAGCCAAGGGGGACTTCACACAGATACGCAGTATTTT.

The chain carries TRBV27 and TRBJ1-2, with 8 bases aligning to TRBD1. Germline CDR1 reads MNHEY; CDR2 reads SMNVEV (reference sequence). The length of the CDR3 is 14 residues. The J segment lost 2 bases and the V segment lost 6 bases, leaving 5 bases of the junction unmatched. The DNA of the CDR3 is TGTGCCAGCAGGAGGACAGGGCAAAACTATGGCTACACCTTC. Protein product: CASRRTGQNYGYTF.

This clonotype was seen a handful of times. This rearrangement joins TRBV6-6 to TRBJ2-2, with a possible D match to TRBD2 (5 bases). Trimming cost V 5 bases and J 5 bases, with 9 bases left between them. Germline loops: CDR1 MNHNY, CDR2 SVGAGI (reference sequence). There are 13 residues in the CDR3. CDR3 region: CASSNRGTGELFF. The DNA of the CDR3 is TGTGCCAGCAGTAACCGAGGGACCGGGGAGCTGTTTTTT.

This sequence joins TRBV7-3 and TRBJ2-1, with TRBD2 identical over 7 bases. The length of the CDR3 is 15 residues. The V gene end was trimmed by 2 bases and the J gene end by 8 bases; junction bases not matched to a gene: 9. CDR1 and CDR2 (germline): SGHTA, FQGTGA. The CDR3 DNA sequence: TGTGCCAGCAGCTTACGGGGCGGGGGAGCGTATGAGCAGTTCTTC. Protein sequence: CASSLRGGGAYEQFF. Looking up the rest from reference TRBV7-3 and TRBJ2-1 gives the full variable domain: GAGVSQTPSNKVTEKGKYVELRCDPISGHTALYWYRQSLGQGPEFLIYFQGTGAADDSGLPNDRFFAVRPEGSVSTLKIQRTERGDSAVYLCASSLRGGGAYEQFFGPGTRLTVL.

This clonotype was recorded a few times. The chain is built from TRBV24-1 and TRBJ2-3; D gene uncertain. V dropped 6 bases and J dropped 2 bases, with 2 bases sitting between them. Germline CDR1 reads KGHDR; CDR2 reads SFDVKD. This CDR3 is 11 amino acids long. The CDR3 loop is CATSHTDTQYF. The CDR3 DNA is TGTGCCACCAGTCACACAGATACGCAGTATTTT.

This clonotype was recorded at least ten times. The chain has TRBV10-3 and TRBJ2-5; no firm D call. Between the trimmed V and J ends, which lost 8 bases and 4 bases, there was a span of 14 bases. CDR1 and CDR2 (germline): ENHRY, SYGVKD. This CDR3 region has 13 residues. Here the CDR3 reads CAIRSSDGETQYF. For the CDR3, the DNA is TGTGCCATCCGTTCCAGCGATGGAGAGACCCAGTACTTC.

The chain links TRBV20-1 to TRBJ1-1, with D possibly being TRBD1 (5 bases). Trimming stripped 1 base from V and 7 bases from J, with 13 bases between. CDR3 size: 13 residues. Germline V CDR1 and CDR2: DFQATT, SNEGSKA (reference sequence). The CDR3 sequence: CSARGPGGGEAFF. For the CDR3, the DNA is TGCAGTGCTAGAGGGCCAGGCGGGGGTGAAGCTTTCTTT.

This clonotype was seen a single time. The chain uses TRBV7-6 and TRBJ2-1; 9 nucleotides align to TRBD2. The CDR3 runs 16 residues. Germline values: CDR1 SGHVS, CDR2 FNYEAQ. Losses at the gene ends were 1 base for V and 4 bases for J; bases not matched to a gene: 5. This chain's CDR3 is CASSLEALAGYNEQFF. CDR3 sequence (DNA): TGTGCCAGCAGCTTAGAGGCACTAGCGGGTTACAATGAGCAGTTCTTC.

The chain carries TRBV6-1 and TRBJ2-1; TRBD2 agrees at 7 bases. Germline V gene data show CDR1 as MNHNS and CDR2 as SASEGT. With V trimmed by 4 bases and J by 5 bases, 5 bases remained unmatched. The CDR3 totals 14 residues. The CDR3 sequence is CASSVGTTNNEQFF. DNA of the CDR3: TGTGCCAGCAGTGTGGGGACTACCAACAATGAGCAGTTCTTC.

This clonotype was recorded a few times. The chain is built from TRBV10-3 and TRBJ2-7; 7 bases agree with TRBD1. J lost 6 bases, V lost 2 bases, and 7 bases had no gene match. This CDR3 region has 14 residues. Germline CDR1 reads ENHRY; CDR2 reads SYGVKD. The CDR3 DNA is TGTGCCATCAGTGAGGGGGGCAGGGGGTTCGAGCAGTACTTC. As protein: CAISEGGRGFEQYF.

This clonotype came up many times. V gene TRBV5-1 combines with J gene TRBJ1-4; D might be TRBD1 (6 bases). The CDR3 consists of 16 residues. Looked up from germline, CDR1 is SGHRS and CDR2 is YFSETQ. V shed 0 bases and J shed 0 bases, with 9 bases lying between them. CDR3: CASSLGQGTTNEKLFF. CDR3 nucleotides: TGCGCCAGCAGCTTGGGGCAGGGGACAACTAATGAAAAACTGTTTTTT.

This clonotype was recorded a few times. Written as DNA, the CDR3 is TGTGCCAGCCGAGGGGCGGGGGCTGAATTCGACACCTTC. Protein: CASRGAGAEFDTF. The chain uses TRBV11-2 and TRBJ1-2, with D tentatively TRBD1 (6 bases). The CDR3 is 13 amino acids. The ends were cut back, 8 bases at V and 12 bases at J, with 22 bases in the middle. Germline assignment: CDR1 SGHAT and CDR2 FQNNGV.

The chain links TRBV4-2 to TRBJ2-5, with D unclear. The CDR3 consists of 14 residues. Trimming stripped 0 bases from V and 2 bases from J, with 7 bases between. The germline gives CDR1 LGHNA, CDR2 YNFKEQ. The CDR3 loop reads CASSQEPKQETQYF. The CDR3 DNA follows: TGTGCCAGCAGCCAAGAGCCCAAACAAGAGACCCAGTACTTC.

This clonotype was picked up a small number of times. This rearrangement joins TRBV2 to TRBJ2-2; no clear D. V was shortened by 5 bases and J by 6 bases, with 13 bases between the two germline ends. The V gene's germline CDR1 is SNHLY and CDR2 FYNNEI. The CDR3 length is 14 residues. The chain's CDR3 is CASSSTAAAGELFF. The DNA of the CDR3 is TGTGCCAGCAGTTCGACGGCGGCCGCCGGGGAGCTGTTTTTT. Looking up the rest from reference TRBV2 and TRBJ2-2 gives the full variable domain: EPEVTQTPSHQVTQMGQEVILRCVPISNHLYFYWYRQILGQKVEFLVSFYNNEISEKSEIFDDQFSVERPDGSNFTLKIRSTKLEDSAMYFCASSSTAAAGELFFGEGSRLTVL.